What follows are 22 T cell receptor beta chains derived from one specimen sequenced in a study of blood T cell repertoires in COVID-19. The method was immunoSEQ multiplex PCR; TCRdb's version includes in-frame clones alone and lacks a portion of them. Seen here are about 66,000 clones, about four fifths observed once, and the top ten hold more than 9.5%. The sequenced sample consisted of peripheral blood. These receptors originate from a human donor in a cohort sampled during active COVID-19.

This CDR3 is CASSGGLAGVRTDTQYF. DNA of the CDR3: TGTGCCAGCAGCGGGGGACTAGCGGGAGTAAGGACAGATACGCAGTATTTT. V usage is TRBV3-1 (or the pseudogene TRBV3-2) and J usage is TRBJ2-3; 14 nucleotides match TRBD2. The CDR3 runs 17 residues. CDR1 is LGHDT and CDR2 is YNNKEL in the germline V gene (reference sequence). The V and J ends lost 5 bases and 3 bases, in that order; junction bases with no gene match: 7.

This clone was seen only a few times. The chain recombines TRBV19 with TRBJ1-2; 8 positions agree with TRBD1. Germline V CDR1 and CDR2: LNHDA, SQIVND (reference sequence). CDR3 length equals 14 residues. V was clipped by 3 bases and J by 7 bases; unmatched bases: 7. The CDR3 sequence: CASSIPGTGRGYTF. The CDR3 DNA reads TGTGCCAGTAGTATCCCCGGGACAGGACGTGGCTACACCTTC.

CDR3 loop: CASSFEDRYEQYF. The CDR3 DNA reads as TGTGCCAGCAGTTTTGAGGACAGATACGAGCAGTACTTC. V usage is TRBV28 and J usage is TRBJ2-7; D perhaps matches TRBD1 (6 bases). There are 13 residues in the CDR3. Germline V gives CDR1 MDHEN, CDR2 SYDVKM. V lost 3 bases and J 4 bases, leaving 10 bases between the germline ends.

This chain uses TRBV20-1 with TRBJ1-1, with D perhaps TRBD1 (5 bases). The CDR3 totals 15 residues. Germline-derived CDR1 and CDR2 are DFQATT and SNEGSKA (reference sequence). Trimming stripped 3 bases from V and 5 bases from J, with 19 bases between. As DNA, the CDR3 is TGCAGTGCTAGTGATCGGGGGATTGGGAAGACTGAAGCTTTCTTT. It codes for CSASDRGIGKTEAFF.

This chain connects TRBV7-9 to TRBJ2-4; 9 bases match TRBD2. The CDR3 is 18 amino acids. Losses at the gene ends were 1 base for V and 3 bases for J; bases not matched to a gene: 10. In germline, CDR1 is SEHNR, CDR2 FQNEAQ (reference sequence). CDR3 region: CASSLVASGTVSKNIQYF. CDR3 coding DNA: TGTGCCAGCAGCTTAGTTGCTAGCGGGACCGTTAGCAAAAACATTCAGTACTTC.

This clone was observed a few times. The rearrangement links TRBV5-1 to TRBJ1-1; D ambiguous. The CDR3 runs 15 residues. V lost 1 base to trimming and J lost 1 base, with 11 bases between them. Germline V lookup: CDR1 SGHRS, CDR2 YFSETQ. CDR3: CASSLLPRKNTEAFF. Written as DNA, the CDR3 is TGCGCCAGCAGCTTGCTCCCGAGGAAGAACACTGAAGCTTTCTTT.

The chain joins TRBV3-1 (or the pseudogene TRBV3-2) to TRBJ2-7, with a tentative D call TRBD1 (6 bases). With 4 bases removed from V and 3 bases from J, the gap between germline ends came to 16 bases. The germline CDR1 and CDR2 sequences are LGHDT and YNNKEL (reference sequence). This CDR3 contains 15 residues. This CDR3 reads CASSPNSRQVYEQYF. Here the CDR3 DNA reads TGTGCCAGCAGCCCCAACTCGCGACAGGTCTACGAGCAGTACTTC.

This clone occurred a few times. This chain uses TRBV5-1 with TRBJ2-5; a possible D gene is TRBD1 (6 bases). Between the trimmed V and J ends, which lost 4 bases and 2 bases, there was a span of 12 bases. The germline gives CDR1 SGHRS, CDR2 YFSETQ. The CDR3 is 14 amino acids. CDR3 amino acids: CASSNGQNQETQYF. The DNA for the CDR3 is TGCGCCAGCAGCAACGGACAGAATCAAGAGACCCAGTACTTC.

This clone is judged medium-sized (0.01 to 0.1%). The genes are TRBV5-1 and TRBJ1-1; D gene uncertain. CDR3 length: 15 residues. V was trimmed by 3 bases and J by 3 bases, leaving 15 bases between them. The V gene's germline CDR1 is SGHRS and CDR2 YFSETQ. CDR3 region: CASSSGDVVDTEAFF. The CDR3 DNA is TGCGCCAGCAGCTCCGGTGATGTTGTCGACACTGAAGCTTTCTTT.

The chain recombines TRBV28 with TRBJ1-6; maybe TRBD1 (6 bases). V gave up 6 bases and J gave up 9 bases, with 9 bases separating them. The CDR3 length is 12 residues. From germline, CDR1 is MDHEN and CDR2 SYDVKM. The CDR3 loop is CASSRGGSPLHF. The DNA of the CDR3 is TGTGCCAGCAGCAGGGGCGGTTCACCCCTCCACTTT.

The chain recombines TRBV13 with TRBJ2-1; 10 bases agree with TRBD2. Germline values: CDR1 PRHDT, CDR2 FYEKMQ (reference sequence). Losses at the gene ends were 4 bases for V and 4 bases for J; bases not matched to a gene: 13. The CDR3 length is 18 residues. CDR3 region: CASSSYAPTSGTYNEQFF. CDR3 DNA sequence: TGTGCCAGCAGCTCCTACGCCCCCACTAGCGGGACGTACAATGAGCAGTTCTTC. The full variable domain, its missing parts supplied by reference TRBV13 and TRBJ2-1, is AAGVIQSPRHLIKEKRETATLKCYPIPRHDTVYWYQQGPGQDPQFLISFYEKMQSDKGSIPDRFSAQQFSDYHSELNMSSLELGDSALYFCASSSYAPTSGTYNEQFFGPGTRLTVL.

This clone has just one count. The genes are TRBV14 and TRBJ2-7, with TRBD1 as a possible D gene (5 bases). The CDR3 consists of 11 residues. Germline CDR1 is SGHDN and CDR2 is FVKESK. The V end was cut by 5 bases, the J end by 6 bases, with 8 bases between. The CDR3 region has the DNA TGTGCCAGCAGCTTTAGGGGCGAGCAGTACTTC. This encodes CASSFRGEQYF.

A few counts support this clone. The chain's CDR3 is CASSPVVGGSTF. CDR3 bases: TGTGCCAGCAGCCCGGTCGTCGGAGGGAGTACCTTC. The chain links TRBV9 to TRBJ1-2; D is undetermined. The germline V gene has CDR1 SGDLS and CDR2 YYNGEE. Deletions cut 4 bases from V and 14 bases from J, with 18 bases between. The CDR3 spans 12 residues.

The chain employs TRBV2 and TRBJ2-3; 9 bases map to TRBD1. This CDR3 spans 15 amino acids. V was clipped by 2 bases and J by 4 bases; unmatched bases: 4. CDR1 SNHLY and CDR2 FYNNEI come from the germline V gene. The CDR3 loop reads CASSEKGQGSDTQYF. The CDR3 DNA is TGTGCCAGCAGTGAAAAGGGACAGGGATCAGATACGCAGTATTTT.

The chain recombines TRBV19 with TRBJ2-3, with a tentative D call TRBD2 (7 bases). The CDR3 contains 15 residues. Trimming stripped 6 bases from V and 6 bases from J, with 19 bases between. Germline V gives CDR1 LNHDA, CDR2 SQIVND (reference sequence). CDR3 sequence: CASSAGTMTGDTQYF. DNA of the CDR3: TGTGCCAGTAGCGCCGGGACTATGACAGGCGATACGCAGTATTTT.

This clone has just one count. This rearrangement joins TRBV7-6 to TRBJ2-5; a weak D match, TRBD2 (5 bases). The CDR3 length is 15 residues. V was clipped by 5 bases and J by 2 bases, with 15 bases between them. CDR1 is SGHVS and CDR2 is FNYEAQ in the germline V gene. The CDR3 loop is CASSTVAREQETQYF. The CDR3 coding sequence is TGTGCCAGCAGCACGGTTGCCCGGGAACAAGAGACCCAGTACTTC. The whole variable domain, filled in from reference TRBV7-6 and TRBJ2-5, reads GAGVSQSPRYKVTKRGQDVALRCDPISGHVSLYWYRQALGQGPEFLTYFNYEAQQDKSGLPNDRFSAERPEGSISTLTIQRTEQRDSAMYRCASSTVAREQETQYFGPGTRLLVL.

This chain links TRBV28 with TRBJ2-7; 8 bases align to TRBD1. The germline gives CDR1 MDHEN, CDR2 SYDVKM. There are 13 residues in the CDR3. The V segment lost 7 bases and the J segment 6 bases; nucleotides outside the gene matches: 8. The CDR3 is CASTVDREFEQYF. The CDR3 DNA reads as TGTGCCAGCACCGTGGACAGGGAATTCGAGCAGTACTTC.

The chain recombines TRBV29-1 with TRBJ1-4; 9 bases agree with TRBD1. This CDR3 comprises 15 residues. CDR1 is SQVTM, CDR2 ANQGSEA, per germline. The V segment lost 7 bases and the J segment 3 bases; nucleotides outside the gene matches: 9. The chain's CDR3 is CSARRTGDANEKLFF. In DNA, the CDR3 is TGCAGCGCCCGTCGGACAGGGGATGCTAATGAAAAACTGTTTTTT. The whole variable domain, remainder taken from reference TRBV29-1 and TRBJ1-4, is SAVISQKPSRDICQRGTSLTIQCQVDSQVTMMFWYRQQPGQSLTLIATANQGSEATYESGFVIDKFPISRPNLTFSTLTVSNMSPEDSSIYLCSARRTGDANEKLFFGSGTQLSVL.

The rearrangement links TRBV4-2 to TRBJ1-2; no firm D call. V was shortened by 4 bases and J by 0 bases, with 12 bases between the two germline ends. The CDR3 is made up of 15 amino acids. Germline-derived CDR1 and CDR2 are LGHNA and YNFKEQ. The CDR3, as DNA: TGTGCCAGCAGCCCTTCAGGAATAGCTAACTATGGCTACACCTTC. Translated, it gives CASSPSGIANYGYTF.

The chain has TRBV7-9 and TRBJ2-3; 14 nucleotides agree with TRBD2. V lost 3 bases and J lost 5; bases outside the gene matches: 1. Germline assignment: CDR1 SEHNR and CDR2 FQNEAQ (reference sequence). This CDR3 region has 15 residues. CDR3 sequence (DNA): TGTGCCAGCAGCTTGACTAGCGGGGGGGAAGATACGCAGTATTTT. It specifies CASSLTSGGEDTQYF.

In its sample, this clone was seen a few times. V usage is TRBV6-1 and J usage is TRBJ2-3, with TRBD2 matching 8 bases. Looked up from germline, CDR1 is MNHNS and CDR2 is SASEGT. The J segment lost 3 bases and the V segment lost 1 base, leaving 6 bases of the junction unmatched. This CDR3 has 16 amino acids. DNA for the CDR3: TGTGCCAGCAGTGAAGGGCTAGCGGGCAGGACAGATACGCAGTATTTT. Encoded protein: CASSEGLAGRTDTQYF.

The sample holds one count of this clone. The rearrangement uses TRBV6-5 and TRBJ1-4; D unresolved. Trimming shortened V by 9 bases and J by 1 base, and 12 bases separated the two germline ends. There are 14 residues in the CDR3. The germline V gene encodes CDR1 MNHEY and CDR2 SVGAGI. Here the CDR3 reads CASVSGGTNEKLFF. CDR3 DNA sequence: TGTGCCAGTGTGAGCGGTGGAACTAATGAAAAACTGTTTTTT.